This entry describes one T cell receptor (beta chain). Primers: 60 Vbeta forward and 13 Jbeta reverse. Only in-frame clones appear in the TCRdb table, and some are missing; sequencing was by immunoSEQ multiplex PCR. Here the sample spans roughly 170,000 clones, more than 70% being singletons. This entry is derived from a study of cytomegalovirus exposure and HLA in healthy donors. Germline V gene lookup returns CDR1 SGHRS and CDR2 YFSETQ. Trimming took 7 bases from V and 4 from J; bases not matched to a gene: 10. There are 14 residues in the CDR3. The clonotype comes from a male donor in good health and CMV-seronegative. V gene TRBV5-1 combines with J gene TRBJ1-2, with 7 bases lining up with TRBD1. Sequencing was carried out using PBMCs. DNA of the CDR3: TGCGCCAGCCGCCGTGGACAGGAGACCTATGGCTACACCTTC. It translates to CASRRGQETYGYTF.